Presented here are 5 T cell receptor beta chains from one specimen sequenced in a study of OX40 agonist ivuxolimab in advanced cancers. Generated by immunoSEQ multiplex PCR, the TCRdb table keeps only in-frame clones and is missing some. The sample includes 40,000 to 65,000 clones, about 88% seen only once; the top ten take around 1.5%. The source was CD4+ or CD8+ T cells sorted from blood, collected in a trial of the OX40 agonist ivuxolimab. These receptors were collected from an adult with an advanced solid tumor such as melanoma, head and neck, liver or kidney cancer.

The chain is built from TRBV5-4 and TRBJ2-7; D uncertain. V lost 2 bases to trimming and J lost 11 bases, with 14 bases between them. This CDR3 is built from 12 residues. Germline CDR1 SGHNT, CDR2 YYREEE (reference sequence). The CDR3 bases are TGTGCCAGCAGCTTTCAGGCCCGTATGGAGTACTTC. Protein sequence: CASSFQARMEYF.

The CDR3 here is CASSWGSHTEAFF. In DNA, the CDR3 is TGTGCCAGCAGCTGGGGAAGCCACACTGAAGCTTTCTTT. The chain combines TRBV9 with TRBJ1-1; no clear D. V was pared by 4 bases and J by 3 bases, with 10 bases between. The germline V gene encodes CDR1 SGDLS and CDR2 YYNGEE. The CDR3 spans 13 residues. Drawing the rest from reference TRBV9 and TRBJ1-1, the complete variable domain is DSGVTQTPKHLITATGQRVTLRCSPRSGDLSVYWYQQSLDQGLQFLIQYYNGEERAKGNILERFSAQQFPDLHSELNLSSLELGDSALYFCASSWGSHTEAFFGQGTRLTVV.

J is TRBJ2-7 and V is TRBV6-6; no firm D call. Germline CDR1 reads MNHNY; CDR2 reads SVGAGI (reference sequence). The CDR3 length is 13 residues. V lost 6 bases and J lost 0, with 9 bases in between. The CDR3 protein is CASSRRNSYEQYF. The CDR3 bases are TGTGCCAGCAGCCGGAGAAACTCCTACGAGCAGTACTTC.

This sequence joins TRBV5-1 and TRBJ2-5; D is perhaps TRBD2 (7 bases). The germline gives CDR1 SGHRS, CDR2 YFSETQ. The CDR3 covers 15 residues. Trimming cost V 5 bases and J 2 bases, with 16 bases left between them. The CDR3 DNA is TGCGCCAGCAGTGATCCGGGGAGGGGGCAAGAGACCCAGTACTTC. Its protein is CASSDPGRGQETQYF.

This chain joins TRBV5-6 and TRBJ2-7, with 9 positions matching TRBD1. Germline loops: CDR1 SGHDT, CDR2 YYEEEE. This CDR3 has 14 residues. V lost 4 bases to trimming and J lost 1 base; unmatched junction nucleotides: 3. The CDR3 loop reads CASSPTGGSYEQYF. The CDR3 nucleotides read TGTGCCAGCAGCCCGACAGGGGGGTCCTACGAGCAGTACTTC.